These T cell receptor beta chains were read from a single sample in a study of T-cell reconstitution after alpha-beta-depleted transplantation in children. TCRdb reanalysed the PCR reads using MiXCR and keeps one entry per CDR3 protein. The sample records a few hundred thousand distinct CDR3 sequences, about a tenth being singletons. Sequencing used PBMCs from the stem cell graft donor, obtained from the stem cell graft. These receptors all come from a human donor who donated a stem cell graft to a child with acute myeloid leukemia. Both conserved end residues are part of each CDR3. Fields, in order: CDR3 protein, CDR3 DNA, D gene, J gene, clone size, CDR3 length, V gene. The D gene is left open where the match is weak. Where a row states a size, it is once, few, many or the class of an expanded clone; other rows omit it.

CDR3: CASSLGLPTSGSLGETQYF; DNA: TGTGCCAGCAGCTTAGGGCTGCCGACTAGCGGGAGTTTAGGAGAGACCCAGTACTTC; D: TRBD2; J: TRBJ2-5; size: many; length: 19; V: TRBV7-2
CDR3: CASTPQGLHSPLHF; DNA: TGTGCCAGCACTCCCCAGGGTTTGCATTCACCCCTCCACTTT; D: .; J: TRBJ1-6; size: .; length: 14; V: TRBV12-3/TRBV12-4
CDR3: CASSLTGEDLSPYNEQFF; DNA: TGCGCCAGCAGCTTGACGGGGGAGGACCTTAGCCCCTACAATGAGCAGTTCTTC; D: .; J: TRBJ2-1; size: few; length: 18; V: TRBV5-1
CDR3: CSVGGQGGNTIYF; DNA: TGCAGCGTTGGCGGACAGGGAGGAAACACCATATATTTT; D: TRBD1; J: TRBJ1-3; size: .; length: 13; V: TRBV29-1
CDR3: CASSAAQNTGELFF; DNA: TGTGCCAGCAGTGCCGCGCAGAACACCGGGGAGCTGTTTTTT; D: .; J: TRBJ2-2; size: .; length: 14; V: TRBV12-3/TRBV12-4
CDR3: CASSSGTSGLETQYF; DNA: TGTGCCAGCAGCTCCGGGACTAGCGGACTGGAGACCCAGTACTTC; D: TRBD2; J: TRBJ2-5; size: few; length: 15; V: TRBV7-9
CDR3: CASSFATSGRAETQYF; DNA: TGTGCCAGCAGCTTCGCGACTAGCGGGAGGGCTGAGACCCAGTACTTC; D: TRBD2; J: TRBJ2-5; size: .; length: 16; V: TRBV7-2
CDR3: CASSFQQTSGYNEQFF; DNA: TGCGCCAGCAGCTTTCAGCAGACTAGCGGATACAATGAGCAGTTCTTC; D: TRBD2; J: TRBJ2-1; size: few; length: 16; V: TRBV5-1
CDR3: CASSVGRASGSPWDEQFF; DNA: TGTGCCAGCAGCGTAGGGCGGGCTAGCGGGAGCCCTTGGGATGAGCAGTTCTTC; D: TRBD2; J: TRBJ2-1; size: few; length: 18; V: TRBV9
CDR3: CAWSVGTAGNSPLHF; DNA: TGTGCCTGGAGTGTAGGGACCGCAGGGAATTCACCCCTCCACTTT; D: .; J: TRBJ1-6; size: .; length: 15; V: TRBV30
CDR3: CASSKLAGGPNEQFF; DNA: TGTGCCAGCAGCAAACTAGCGGGAGGGCCCAATGAGCAGTTCTTC; D: .; J: TRBJ2-1; size: few; length: 15; V: TRBV21-1
CDR3: CASSPLAGGRNEQFF; DNA: TGCGCCAGCAGCCCTCTAGCGGGGGGTCGCAATGAGCAGTTCTTC; D: TRBD2; J: TRBJ2-1; size: many; length: 15; V: TRBV10-2
CDR3: CASSQGRGSGVDEQFF; DNA: TGTGCCAGCAGCCAAGGACGGGGCAGTGGGGTCGATGAGCAGTTCTTC; D: .; J: TRBJ2-1; size: .; length: 16; V: TRBV3-1
CDR3: CSVMGNEQFF; DNA: TGCAGCGTTATGGGCAATGAGCAGTTCTTC; D: .; J: TRBJ2-1; size: few; length: 10; V: TRBV29-1
CDR3: CASSWAGTSGTNTGELFF; DNA: TGCGCCAGCAGCTGGGCCGGGACTAGCGGGACCAACACCGGGGAGCTGTTTTTT; D: TRBD2; J: TRBJ2-2; size: .; length: 18; V: TRBV5-1
CDR3: CASSPYRDTGELFF; DNA: TGCGCCAGCAGCCCTTACAGGGACACCGGGGAGCTGTTTTTT; D: .; J: TRBJ2-2; size: .; length: 14; V: TRBV5-1
CDR3: CASSLTGWGLSSYEQYF; DNA: TGCGCCAGCAGCCTCACTGGATGGGGGCTTAGCTCCTACGAGCAGTACTTC; D: .; J: TRBJ2-7; size: few; length: 17; V: TRBV5-1
CDR3: CASSQGAQSNQPQHF; DNA: TGTGCCAGCAGCCAAGGAGCTCAGAGCAATCAGCCCCAGCATTTT; D: .; J: TRBJ1-5; size: .; length: 15; V: TRBV3-1
CDR3: CSVFGTGPYNEQFF; DNA: TGCAGCGTTTTCGGGACAGGCCCTTACAATGAGCAGTTCTTC; D: TRBD1; J: TRBJ2-1; size: .; length: 14; V: TRBV29-1
CDR3: CASSYSSGNNEQFF; DNA: TGTGCCAGCAGTTACTCTAGTGGGAACAATGAGCAGTTCTTC; D: .; J: TRBJ2-1; size: few; length: 14; V: TRBV6-5
CDR3: CASSIILGNEQFF; DNA: TGCGCCAGCAGCATAATACTGGGCAATGAGCAGTTCTTC; D: .; J: TRBJ2-1; size: .; length: 13; V: TRBV5-1
CDR3: CASKMTGVYNEQFF; DNA: TGCGCCAGCAAAATGACAGGGGTCTACAATGAGCAGTTCTTC; D: TRBD1; J: TRBJ2-1; size: .; length: 14; V: TRBV4-1
CDR3: CASSSAGGLSGDTQYF; DNA: TGTGCCAGCAGTTCCGCCGGCGGACTAAGTGGAGATACGCAGTATTTT; D: .; J: TRBJ2-3; size: few; length: 16; V: TRBV6-2/TRBV6-3
CDR3: CASSLEGQGALGVPYEQYF; DNA: TGCGCCAGCAGCTTGGAAGGACAGGGGGCTCTTGGTGTGCCCTACGAGCAGTACTTC; D: TRBD1; J: TRBJ2-7; size: many; length: 19; V: TRBV5-1
CDR3: CASSPLDGETQYF; DNA: TGCGCCAGCAGCCCCCTCGATGGGGAGACCCAGTACTTC; D: .; J: TRBJ2-5; size: .; length: 13; V: TRBV5-1
CDR3: CASSPGPMNTEAFF; DNA: TGTGCCAGCAGCCCCGGACCGATGAACACTGAAGCTTTCTTT; D: .; J: TRBJ1-1; size: many; length: 14; V: TRBV7-6